Many counts were recorded for the clone carrying this T cell receptor beta chain. Antigen specificity is unknown. Through Arm-PCR of CDR3 regions and iRepertoire HTBI primers, TCR beta libraries were built. MiXCR, applied by TCRdb to the multiplex PCR reads, yields one record per CDR3 protein. The table has some 500,000 distinct CDR3 sequences, roughly a sixth seen once; the top ten hold just under 25%. This CDR3 spans 14 amino acids. Germline CDR1 reads SGHVS; CDR2 reads FQNEAQ. V was clipped by 5 bases and J by 5 bases; unmatched bases: 7. This sample was included in a study of regulatory T cells in long-lasting Graves disease. Stated time point: newly diagnosed GD, antithyroid drugs for less than 3 months. The TCR library used RNA extracted from PBMCs. It was by American Thyroid Association guidelines that Graves' disease was diagnosed. Broader study findings: Persistent disease exhibited a predilection for TRBV28, TRBJ1-2 and TRBJ2-5.

The sample was also linked to a second study, of T cells in Graves' hyperthyroidism and ophthalmopathy. From that paper: RT-PCR in the first round (using the HTBI primer set) targeted the TCR CDR3.

The sequencing here drew on peripheral blood mononuclear cells (PBMCs), taken at new diagnosis, from a patient treated with antithyroid drugs. The clonotype was recovered from a woman aged 40 to 65 with Graves disease. The chain has TRBV7-8 and TRBJ2-5, with TRBD2 matching 8 bases. In nucleotides, the CDR3 is TGTGCCAGCAGCGGCGGCTCTAGCGGGGAGACCCAGTACTTC. This encodes CASSGGSSGETQYF. The full variable domain, in which reference TRBV7-8 and TRBJ2-5 provide the parts outside the CDR3, is GAGVSQSPRYKVAKRGQDVALRCDPISGHVSLFWYQQALGQGPEFLTYFQNEAQLDKSGLPSDRFFAERPEGSVSTLKIQRTQQEDSAVYLCASSGGSSGETQYFGPGTRLLVL.